The source of this T cell receptor beta chain is a study of CD8+ T cells in alopecia areata. Study overall: A 6-month off-drug phase came after tofacitinib, which had lasted 6 to 18 months.

cDNA prepared by RNA extraction and subsequent reverse transcription served as the template for sequencing. Assay used: immunoSEQ multiplex PCR; TCRdb lists only in-frame clones, some missing. The sample consists of approximately 150,000 clones, about 72% of them appearing once. The V gene end was trimmed by 0 bases and the J gene end by 13 bases; junction bases not matched to a gene: 4. This CDR3 contains 13 residues. Germline V gene sequence: CDR1 MNHEY, CDR2 SVGAGI. This clonotype was sampled from a human donor with alopecia areata. The rearrangement links TRBV6-5 to TRBJ2-1; 9 bases map to TRBD2. The sample was CD8+ T cells sorted from blood, taken at week 0. The CDR3 nucleotides are TGTGCCAGCAGTTACTCCAGCGGGGGGCCCCAGTTCTTC. This translates into CASSYSSGGPQFF.